Reported below is one T cell receptor (beta chain). Source study methods: Reference gene primer amplification yielded estimated nucleated cell counts. Data came from immunoSEQ multiplex PCR; TCRdb stores just in-frame clones and leaves some out. V and J calls and clone size are copied from that table; D and trimming were computed from the DNA. Among some 210,000 clones, 81% were seen once, and the ten largest hold more than 8.5%. This sample stems from a study of blood T cell repertoires in COVID-19. Germline CDR1 is LGHNT and CDR2 is FRNRAP. Trimming removed 5 bases at V and 0 bases at J, with 8 bases between. The CDR3 is 13 residues long.

The rearrangement joins TRBV12-5 to TRBJ2-7; D is ambiguous. Sequenced material: PBMCs or T cells enriched from blood (not recorded which). The TCR comes from a woman in her fifties or sixties with acute COVID-19. Here the CDR3 reads CASGDQVSYEQYF. CDR3 coding DNA: TGTGCTAGTGGTGATCAGGTCTCCTACGAGCAGTACTTC.